This T cell receptor beta chain was observed in a study of blood T cell repertoires in COVID-19 (dated by TCRdb to the early 2020s). Notes on the research overall: Samples covering the acute and convalescent phases of COVID-19 were provided by collaborators in the United States, Italy and Spain. Deeply sampled blood TCRbeta repertoires from subjects exposed to, actively infected with, or recovered from COVID-19 were included in the dataset. Where available, HLA class I and class II types were obtained from metadata supplied by the sample provider rather than from assay-based typing. The prospective study material was composed of cDNA or gDNA derived from T cells, B-cell-depleted T cells, or PBMCs. A de-identified subject ID, COVID-19 status, age in years and sex were almost always included in the sample metadata. The repertoires were released in a freely available public database intended as a resource for research on the immune response to SARS-CoV-2. The samples were drawn from the first 160 participants of the ongoing ImmuneRACE study and from 1,254 subjects provided by 6 global collaborators.

The research as a whole found: The amount of clinical and demographic metadata varied by source and participant and was provided uncurated.

A word on this clone: Which antigen it targets is not known. One base away there is no much larger clone; base qualities are not given.

From V the trimming removes 5 bases and from J it removes 0 bases, while the gene matches leave 4 bases of the junction unaccounted for. The germline V gene encodes CDR1 MDHEN and CDR2 SYDVKM. Measured from the cysteine to the phenylalanine, the CDR3 is 15 residues long. Just the 45-base CDR3 DNA is kept, in frame starting at base 1. The immunoSEQ Assay, a bias-controlled multiplex PCR, was used to amplify TCRbeta CDR3 regions from genomic DNA. From the authors' description of their analysis: Nucleated cell counts per sample were estimated from amplification of reference gene primers within the assay. To quantify the absolute abundance of each unique TCRbeta CDR3 rearrangement, sequence reads were collapsed and filtered. Productive Simpson clonality was computed per sample as the square root of Simpson's diversity index over productive rearrangements. As stored in TCRdb, this immuneACCESS dataset retains in-frame rearrangements with V and J assigned. A fraction of the clones does not appear; measured against another copy, unresolved V genes explain less than half of the discrepancy, and the remainder lacks a known reason. V and J calls and clone size follow that table, whereas D and trimming were derived from the DNA. Counted in this sample were 400,000 to 550,000 clones; roughly 90% of them appeared once. Clones ranked in the top ten supply about 4.5% of the sample.

Whole blood was collected in K2EDTA tubes by collaborating institutions according to the institutions' own protocols. For TCRbeta analysis, collaborators shipped samples in one of three forms: frozen whole blood, isolated PBMCs, or DNA extracted from either of those sample types. This clonotype was sampled from a woman aged 25-40 years with acute or convalescent COVID-19. The sequence links TRBV28 to TRBJ1-1, and TRBD1 aligns with 9 junction nucleotides. Source material: peripheral blood. The CDR3 protein sequence reads: CASSGRTGVNTEAFF. In nucleotide form, the sequence is TGTGCCAGCAGTGGACGGACAGGGGTGAACACTGAAGCTTTCTTT. Extended through the reference TRBV28 and TRBJ1-1 proteins, this CDR3 yields the full variable domain: DVKVTQSSRYLVKRTGEKVFLECVQDMDHENMFWYRQDPGLGLRLIYFSYDVKMKEKGDIPEGYSVSREKKERFSLILESASTNQTSMYLCASSGRTGVNTEAFFGQGTRLTVV.